A selection of T cell receptor beta chains follows, all from one sample in a study of shared clonotypes between healthy human individuals. Repertoires were generated with immunoSEQ multiplex PCR, while TCRdb's copy carries only in-frame clones and drops some. The sample lists some 2,000,000 clones, just under 95% seen once, with 0.85% to 1.2% in the top ten. The sequencing sample was made of naive CD8+ T cells sorted from blood. These receptors were obtained from a man aged 18-30 years in good health. Each CDR3 is given with its conserved first and last residue. Each record gives: V gene, D gene, clone size, J gene, CDR3 protein, CDR3 DNA. D genes are given only for firm matches. Some rows mark clone size as missing; the rest say once, few, many or name a class of expanded clone.

TRBV7-9	-	-	TRBJ1-3	CASSLAPAGIFGNTIYF	TGTGCCAGCAGCTTAGCTCCGGCAGGGATTTTTGGAAACACCATATATTTT
TRBV2	TRBD1	-	TRBJ2-7	CASSSRQGGTYEQYF	TGTGCCAGCAGTTCAAGACAGGGGGGTACCTACGAGCAGTACTTC
TRBV9	-	-	TRBJ2-3	CASSVGSSGYTDTQYF	TGTGCCAGCAGCGTAGGTTCCAGCGGGTACACAGATACGCAGTATTTT
TRBV6-1	TRBD1	-	TRBJ1-4	CASQGDRVELFF	TGTGCCAGCCAAGGGGACAGGGTTGAACTGTTTTTT
TRBV7-9	-	-	TRBJ1-6	CASSFTQGSPLHF	TGTGCCAGCAGCTTTACACAGGGATCACCCCTCCACTTT
TRBV6-5	-	-	TRBJ2-7	CASSSEPGALDEQYF	TGTGCCAGCAGTTCCGAGCCGGGGGCCCTGGACGAGCAGTACTTC
TRBV4-1	-	-	TRBJ1-2	CASSQADVTNYGYTF	TGCGCCAGCAGCCAAGCTGACGTTACTAACTATGGCTACACCTTC
TRBV2	-	-	TRBJ2-3	CASKWTSTDTQYF	TGTGCCAGCAAATGGACATCCACGGATACGCAGTATTTT
TRBV27	TRBD2	-	TRBJ2-1	CASSASGGPYNEQFF	TGTGCCAGCAGTGCTAGCGGGGGGCCCTACAATGAGCAGTTCTTC
TRBV29-1	-	-	TRBJ1-3	CSGSTGSGNTIYF	TGCAGCGGATCGACAGGCTCTGGAAACACCATATATTTT
TRBV7-6	TRBD1	-	TRBJ1-4	CASSARGTGENEKLFF	TGTGCCAGCAGCGCCCGAGGGACAGGGGAAAATGAAAAACTGTTTTTT
TRBV19	-	-	TRBJ2-2	CASIGSPGELFF	TGTGCCAGTATAGGGTCCCCCGGGGAGCTGTTTTTT
TRBV6-6	TRBD2	-	TRBJ2-2	CASSFTSGRGELFF	TGTGCCAGCAGTTTCACTAGCGGGAGGGGGGAGCTGTTTTTT
TRBV2	TRBD1	once	TRBJ2-5	CASSDLTGMVETQYF	TGTGCCAGCAGTGATCTGACAGGGATGGTCGAGACCCAGTACTTC
TRBV4-3	TRBD2	-	TRBJ2-1	CASSQDGTSTFF	TGCGCCAGCAGCCAAGATGGGACTAGCACTTTCTTC
TRBV18	-	once	TRBJ2-7	CASSSYRDYEQYF	TGTGCCAGCTCATCCTACAGGGATTACGAGCAGTACTTC
TRBV5-4	TRBD1	-	TRBJ2-7	CASSLGQGAYEQYF	TGTGCCAGCAGCTTGGGACAGGGGGCTTACGAGCAGTACTTC
TRBV27	TRBD1	-	TRBJ1-1	CASSLIPGGQGAAEAFF	TGTGCCAGCAGTTTAATTCCCGGCGGACAGGGGGCAGCTGAAGCTTTCTTT
TRBV5-4	-	-	TRBJ2-2	CASSYWGSGELFF	TGTGCCAGCAGCTACTGGGGCTCCGGGGAGCTGTTTTTT
TRBV13	-	-	TRBJ2-1	CASSTGHDNEQFF	TGTGCCAGCAGCACCGGGCACGACAATGAGCAGTTCTTC
TRBV30	-	once	TRBJ2-1	CAGSRVSYNEQFF	TGTGCCGGATCCAGGGTCTCCTACAATGAGCAGTTCTTC
TRBV11-2	-	-	TRBJ2-2	CASSSLLVGSTGELFF	TGTGCCAGCAGCTCCCTCCTGGTAGGGAGTACCGGGGAGCTGTTTTTT
TRBV19	-	-	TRBJ2-7	CASSIDPGSYEQYF	TGTGCCAGTAGTATCGACCCTGGGAGCTACGAGCAGTACTTC
TRBV19	TRBD1	once	TRBJ1-5	CASSKTGAINQPQHF	TGTGCCAGTAGCAAAACAGGGGCCATCAATCAGCCCCAGCATTTT
TRBV30	TRBD2	-	TRBJ2-3	CAWSVAPGLALNTDTQYF	TGTGCCTGGAGTGTAGCCCCGGGACTAGCGTTAAACACAGATACGCAGTATTTT
TRBV7-9	-	-	TRBJ1-5	CASSLVGSNQPQHF	TGTGCCAGCAGCTTAGTAGGCAGCAATCAGCCCCAGCATTTT
TRBV5-6	TRBD2	-	TRBJ2-5	CASSWGLAEETQYF	TGTGCCAGCAGCTGGGGACTAGCGGAAGAGACCCAGTACTTC
TRBV19	TRBD1	-	TRBJ2-3	CASSRTGHTLSESTDTQYF	TGTGCCAGTAGTCGGACAGGGCATACGTTGTCCGAGAGCACAGATACGCAGTATTTT
TRBV6-5	TRBD1	many	TRBJ1-6	CASGGTEYSPLHF	TGTGCCAGCGGAGGGACAGAATATTCACCCCTCCACTTT